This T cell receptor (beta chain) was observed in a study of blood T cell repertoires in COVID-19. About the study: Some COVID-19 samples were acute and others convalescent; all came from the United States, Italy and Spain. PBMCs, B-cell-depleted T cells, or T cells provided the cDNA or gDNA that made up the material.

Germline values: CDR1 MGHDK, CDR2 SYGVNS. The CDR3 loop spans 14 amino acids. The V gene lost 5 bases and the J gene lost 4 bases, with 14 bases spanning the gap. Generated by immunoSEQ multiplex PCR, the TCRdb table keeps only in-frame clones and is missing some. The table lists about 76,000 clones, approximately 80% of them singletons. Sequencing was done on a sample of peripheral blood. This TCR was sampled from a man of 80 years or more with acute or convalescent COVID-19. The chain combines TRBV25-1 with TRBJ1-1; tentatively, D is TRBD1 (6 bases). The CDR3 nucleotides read TGTGCCAGCAGTCTAAAACAGGGAGTCACTGAAGCTTTCTTT. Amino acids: CASSLKQGVTEAFF. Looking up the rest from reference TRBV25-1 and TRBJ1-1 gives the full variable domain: EADIYQTPRYLVIGTGKKITLECSQTMGHDKMYWYQQDPGMELHLIHYSYGVNSTEKGDLSSESTVSRIRTEHFPLTLESARPSHTSQYLCASSLKQGVTEAFFGQGTRLTVV.